The next 19 T cell receptor beta chains were all read from a single sample in a study of blood T cell repertoires in COVID-19. The data were produced by immunoSEQ multiplex PCR, yet TCRdb's version contains in-frame clones alone and is incomplete. The sample holds about 210,000 clones, approximately 88% seen once. The sequencing input was PBMCs or T cells enriched from blood (not recorded which). The receptors derive from a man aged 18 to 29 with acute COVID-19.

In its sample, this clone was seen a few times. This sequence joins TRBV19 and TRBJ1-4, with TRBD1 matching over 9 bases. The V segment lost 6 bases and the J segment 8 bases; nucleotides outside the gene matches: 10. This CDR3 is built from 15 residues. Germline CDR1 reads LNHDA; CDR2 reads SQIVND (reference sequence). The CDR3 nucleotides are TGTGCCAGTAGAACCGGGACAGGGCCAGGAGAAAAACTGTTTTTT. The encoded protein is CASRTGTGPGEKLFF. The full variable domain, completed using reference TRBV19 and TRBJ1-4, is DGGITQSPKYLFRKEGQNVTLSCEQNLNHDAMYWYRQDPGQGLRLIYYSQIVNDFQKGDIAEGYSVSREKKESFPLTVTSAQKNPTAFYLCASRTGTGPGEKLFFGSGTQLSVL.

J is TRBJ1-5 and V is TRBV6-5, with 7 nucleotides matching TRBD1. J gave up 0 bases and V 6 bases, and 5 bases lay outside the gene matches. CDR1 and CDR2 (germline): MNHEY, SVGAGI. This CDR3 contains 15 residues. The CDR3: CASRGQTLSNQPQHF. The DNA of the CDR3 is TGTGCCAGCAGGGGACAGACGCTTAGCAATCAGCCCCAGCATTTT.

The genes are TRBV11-1 and TRBJ2-5, with TRBD2 matching over 7 bases. CDR3 length: 14 amino acids. Germline loops: CDR1 SGHAT, CDR2 FQDESV (reference sequence). V shed 3 bases and J 3 bases; nucleotides not matched to a gene: 4. As DNA, the CDR3 is TGTGCCAGCAGCTTTCTGGCGGGAGAAGAGACCCAGTACTTC. Translation gives CASSFLAGEETQYF.

J is TRBJ2-3 and V is TRBV7-3, with TRBD2 matching over 10 bases. There are 16 residues in the CDR3. The V gene end was trimmed by 4 bases and the J gene end by 4 bases; junction bases not matched to a gene: 8. Germline loops: CDR1 SGHTA, CDR2 FQGTGA. The CDR3 coding sequence is TGTGCCAGCAGCTCGGGAGTAGCGGGAGGTTCAGATACGCAGTATTTT. Translating it yields CASSSGVAGGSDTQYF. The variable domain in full, completed from reference TRBV7-3 and TRBJ2-3, reads GAGVSQTPSNKVTEKGKYVELRCDPISGHTALYWYRQSLGQGPEFLIYFQGTGAADDSGLPNDRFFAVRPEGSVSTLKIQRTERGDSAVYLCASSSGVAGGSDTQYFGPGTRLTVL.

V gene TRBV7-3 combines with J gene TRBJ2-1; 15 nucleotides align to TRBD2. Trimming removed 5 bases from V and 6 bases from J; junction bases left unmatched: 8. CDR3 length equals 17 residues. The V gene's germline CDR1 is SGHTA and CDR2 FQGTGA. CDR3 region: CASSQGLAGGVRNEQFF. As DNA, the CDR3 is TGTGCCAGCAGCCAGGGACTAGCGGGAGGCGTCCGCAATGAGCAGTTCTTC. Combining the CDR3 with reference TRBV7-3 and TRBJ2-1 gives the whole variable domain GAGVSQTPSNKVTEKGKYVELRCDPISGHTALYWYRQSLGQGPEFLIYFQGTGAADDSGLPNDRFFAVRPEGSVSTLKIQRTERGDSAVYLCASSQGLAGGVRNEQFFGPGTRLTVL.

The chain has TRBV6-5 and TRBJ1-6, with D hard to call. Germline CDR1 MNHEY, CDR2 SVGAGI. The CDR3 contains 14 residues. V was pared by 6 bases and J by 10 bases, with 16 bases between. As DNA, the CDR3 is TGTGCCAGCAGGTTCACCTCAGCGGGGTCACCCCTCCACTTT. Its translation: CASRFTSAGSPLHF.

The chain has TRBV9 and TRBJ1-2; possible D gene TRBD1, 5 bases. V gave up 3 bases and J gave up 0 bases, with 27 bases separating them. Germline loops: CDR1 SGDLS, CDR2 YYNGEE. The CDR3 runs to 20 residues. The CDR3 region has the DNA TGTGCCAGCAGCGGGTCGGTGAGGGCGGGGCCTCCGGGGGCTAACTATGGCTACACCTTC. Protein: CASSGSVRAGPPGANYGYTF.

As for this clone: In the same sample, other DNA sequences code for this CDR3. This chain uses TRBV2 with TRBJ1-6; TRBD1 agrees at 8 bases. V lost 4 bases, J lost 6 bases, and 2 bases stayed unmatched. This CDR3 is 14 amino acids long. The germline CDR1 and CDR2 sequences are SNHLY and FYNNEI. Written as DNA, the CDR3 is TGTGCCAGCAGTGGAGACAGGGGTAATTCACCCCTCCACTTT. It encodes CASSGDRGNSPLHF.

J is TRBJ1-2 and V is TRBV28; D gene ambiguous. V was clipped by 3 bases and J by 5 bases, with 25 bases between them. CDR1 MDHEN and CDR2 SYDVKM come from the germline V gene. This CDR3 comprises 18 residues. The CDR3 loop is CASSFIAYSARGAYGYTF. As DNA, the CDR3 is TGTGCCAGCAGTTTTATTGCGTACTCCGCGCGGGGAGCTTATGGCTACACCTTC.

The chain carries TRBV7-8 and TRBJ2-1; possibly TRBD1 for D (5 bases). The CDR3 contains 19 residues. Deletions cut 0 bases from V and 2 bases from J, with 20 bases between. The germline CDR1 and CDR2 sequences are SGHVS and FQNEAQ. The chain's CDR3 is CASSLAGTSMVRAYNEQFF. Here the CDR3 DNA reads TGTGCCAGCAGCTTAGCCGGAACTTCCATGGTCAGGGCCTACAATGAGCAGTTCTTC.

The V call is TRBV11-1, the J call TRBJ2-2; no definite D call. The V end was cut by 5 bases, the J end by 6 bases, with 13 bases between. The germline CDR1 and CDR2 sequences are SGHAT and FQDESV (reference sequence). The CDR3 sequence is 14 residues long. The CDR3 here is CASSLQNTAGELFF. CDR3 in DNA: TGTGCCAGCAGCCTTCAAAATACGGCCGGGGAGCTGTTTTTT. Drawing the rest from reference TRBV11-1 and TRBJ2-2, the complete variable domain is EAEVAQSPRYKITEKSQAVAFWCDPISGHATLYWYRQILGQGPELLVQFQDESVVDDSQLPKDRFSAERLKGVDSTLKIQPAELGDSAMYLCASSLQNTAGELFFGEGSRLTVL.

Here the CDR3 reads CASSLRGDRANSPLHF. CDR3 bases: TGTGCCAGCAGCTTAAGGGGTGACAGGGCGAATTCACCCCTCCACTTT. The rearrangement uses TRBV7-3 and TRBJ1-6; 7 bases align to TRBD1. The CDR3 consists of 16 residues. After removal of 1 base from V and 7 bases from J, the junction contained 7 bases not matched to a gene. The germline CDR1 and CDR2 sequences are SGHTA and FQGTGA.

This clone was observed once. The chain has TRBV10-2 and TRBJ2-7; possible D gene TRBD2, 6 bases. CDR1 WSHSY and CDR2 SAAADI come from the germline V gene. V shed 4 bases and J shed 2 bases, with 15 bases lying between them. CDR3 size: 15 residues. The CDR3 sequence: CASSGGTQTPYEQYF. In DNA form, the CDR3 reads TGCGCCAGCAGTGGGGGGACTCAGACCCCCTACGAGCAGTACTTC.

The chain has TRBV29-1 and TRBJ1-2; a weak D match, TRBD1 (5 bases). Trimming removed 1 base from V and 4 bases from J, with 13 bases in between. The CDR3 is made up of 14 amino acids. Germline values: CDR1 SQVTM, CDR2 ANQGSEA. DNA of the CDR3: TGCAGCGTTGAAGGCGGGACGGATTCCTATGGCTACACCTTC. The encoded protein is CSVEGGTDSYGYTF.

The chain is built from TRBV18 and TRBJ1-1; D is unresolved. This CDR3 is 12 amino acids long. V shed 3 bases and J shed 6 bases, with 8 bases lying between them. Per germline, CDR1 KGHSH and CDR2 LQKENI. The CDR3 nucleotides are TGTGCCAGCTCACCCGGGAGGTCTGAAGCTTTCTTT. The encoded protein is CASSPGRSEAFF. The full variable domain, in which reference TRBV18 and TRBJ1-1 provide the parts outside the CDR3, is NAGVMQNPRHLVRRRGQEARLRCSPMKGHSHVYWYRQLPEEGLKFMVYLQKENIIDESGMPKERFSAEFPKEGPSILRIQQVVRGDSAAYFCASSPGRSEAFFGQGTRLTVV.

The chain employs TRBV2 and TRBJ2-7; TRBD2 is a possible D gene (5 bases). The CDR3 spans 14 residues. V lost 4 bases to trimming and J lost 6 bases, with 16 bases between them. CDR1 is SNHLY and CDR2 is FYNNEI in the germline V gene. The CDR3 nucleotides read TGTGCCAGCAGTGGAGAGGGCGTTGCCTTCGAGCAGTACTTC. Protein product: CASSGEGVAFEQYF.

This chain uses TRBV9 with TRBJ2-5; TRBD2 might be the D (5 bases). The CDR3 extends over 12 amino acids. Trimming removed 5 bases from V and 5 bases from J, with 10 bases in between. From germline, CDR1 is SGDLS and CDR2 YYNGEE. CDR3 DNA: TGTGCCAGCAGTAAGAGAGGGGAGACCCAGTACTTC. Its protein product is CASSKRGETQYF.

The chain employs TRBV13 and TRBJ1-2; D possibly corresponds to TRBD1 (6 bases). The V end was cut by 0 bases, the J end by 4 bases, with 12 bases between. This CDR3 is 15 amino acids long. Germline CDR1 reads PRHDT; CDR2 reads FYEKMQ (reference sequence). Written as DNA, the CDR3 is TGTGCCAGCAGCTTAGGGGCGGGGGCCTTCTATGGCTACACCTTC. Amino acids: CASSLGAGAFYGYTF.

This clone appeared a single time. This chain uses TRBV18 with TRBJ2-1; the match to TRBD1 covers 9 bases. The J segment lost 3 bases and the V segment lost 0 bases, leaving 3 bases of the junction unmatched. The V gene's germline CDR1 is KGHSH and CDR2 LQKENI. This CDR3 contains 16 residues. The chain's CDR3 is CASSPPDRGFYNEQFF. The CDR3 DNA reads TGTGCCAGCTCACCACCGGACAGGGGATTCTACAATGAGCAGTTCTTC.